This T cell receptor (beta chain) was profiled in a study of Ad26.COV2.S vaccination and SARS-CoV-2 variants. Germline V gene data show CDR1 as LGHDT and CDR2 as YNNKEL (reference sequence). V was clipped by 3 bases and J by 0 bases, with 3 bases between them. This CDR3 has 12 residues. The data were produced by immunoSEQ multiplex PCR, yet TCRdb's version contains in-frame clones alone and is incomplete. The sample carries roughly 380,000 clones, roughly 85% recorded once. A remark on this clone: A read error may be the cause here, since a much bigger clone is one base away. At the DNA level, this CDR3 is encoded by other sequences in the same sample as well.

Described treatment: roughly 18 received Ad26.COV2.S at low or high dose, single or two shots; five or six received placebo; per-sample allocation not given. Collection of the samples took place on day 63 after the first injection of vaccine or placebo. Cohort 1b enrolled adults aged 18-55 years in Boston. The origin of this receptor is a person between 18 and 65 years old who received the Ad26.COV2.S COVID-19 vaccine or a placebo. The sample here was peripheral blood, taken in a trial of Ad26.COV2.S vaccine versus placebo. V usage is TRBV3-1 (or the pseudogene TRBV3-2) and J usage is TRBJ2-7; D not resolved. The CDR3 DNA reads TGTGCCAGCAGCCAGAGCTCCTACGAGCAGTACTTC. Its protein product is CASSQSSYEQYF.